The 14 T cell receptor beta chains listed next were all sequenced from one sample in a study of OX40 agonist ivuxolimab in advanced cancers. Sequencing used immunoSEQ multiplex PCR; TCRdb keeps in-frame clones, though not all of them. This sample carries around 100,000 clones, roughly 90% of them seen once, and the ten largest clones take 5.5%. Sequencing was performed on CD4+ or CD8+ T cells sorted from blood, taken in a trial of the OX40 agonist ivuxolimab. These receptors all stem from an adult with an advanced solid tumor such as melanoma, head and neck, liver or kidney cancer.

This clone was seen only once. The rearrangement links TRBV7-3 to TRBJ2-1; 7 bases align to TRBD2. The CDR3 extends over 14 amino acids. From germline, CDR1 is SGHTA and CDR2 FQGTGA. V trimming: 5 bases; J trimming: 10 bases; junction bases outside the gene matches: 11. The CDR3 spells CASSPRTSFGEQFF. The CDR3 DNA reads as TGTGCCAGCAGCCCCCGGACTAGTTTCGGCGAGCAGTTCTTC.

The chain joins TRBV30 to TRBJ1-5; 8 bases are a match to TRBD1. V was clipped by 3 bases and J by 3 bases; unmatched bases: 1. This CDR3 region has 13 residues. Germline CDR1 GTSNPN, CDR2 SVGIG (reference sequence). CDR3 residues: CAWRTGANQPQHF. The DNA for the CDR3 is TGTGCCTGGAGGACAGGGGCCAATCAGCCCCAGCATTTT.

This CDR3 is CASAGSPNPYEQYF. CDR3 nucleotides: TGTGCCAGCGCGGGTAGTCCCAACCCCTACGAGCAGTACTTC. The V call is TRBV27, the J call TRBJ2-7; D is perhaps TRBD2 (5 bases). In germline, CDR1 is MNHEY, CDR2 SMNVEV (reference sequence). Trimming shortened V by 8 bases and J by 2 bases, and 16 bases separated the two germline ends. CDR3 length equals 14 residues.

The chain uses TRBV28 and TRBJ2-7, with unresolved D. There are 13 residues in the CDR3. Per germline, CDR1 MDHEN and CDR2 SYDVKM. Trimming removed 3 bases at V and 5 bases at J, with 11 bases between. The CDR3, as DNA: TGTGCCAGCAGTTTCGAACAAGGGAACGAGCAGTACTTC. Amino acid sequence: CASSFEQGNEQYF.

The V and J genes are TRBV25-1 and TRBJ1-1, with TRBD1 matching 7 bases. After removal of 7 bases from V and 5 bases from J, the junction contained 10 bases not matched to a gene. This CDR3 contains 14 residues. In germline, CDR1 is MGHDK, CDR2 SYGVNS. The CDR3 spells CASTPQGFRTEAFF. The CDR3 region has the DNA TGTGCCAGCACCCCACAGGGGTTCCGAACTGAAGCTTTCTTT.

This chain links TRBV5-1 with TRBJ2-7, with 7 bases fitting TRBD1. Trimming removed 0 bases from V and 5 bases from J; junction bases left unmatched: 2. This CDR3 spans 13 amino acids. From germline, CDR1 is SGHRS and CDR2 YFSETQ. The CDR3 reads CASSLDRGDEQYF. CDR3 nucleotide sequence: TGCGCCAGCAGCTTGGACAGGGGTGACGAGCAGTACTTC.

In DNA form, the CDR3 reads TGTGCCAGCAGCGTAGGGGAACAGGGGGTTTACGAGCAGTACTTC. Protein product: CASSVGEQGVYEQYF. The chain has TRBV9 and TRBJ2-7; 8 nucleotides line up with TRBD1. With 0 bases clipped from V and 4 bases from J, the junction kept 6 bases outside the gene matches. The CDR3 is made up of 15 amino acids. Germline V gene lookup returns CDR1 SGDLS and CDR2 YYNGEE.

The chain links TRBV6-4 to TRBJ1-6; D might be TRBD1 (5 bases). The ends were cut back, 0 bases at V and 10 bases at J, with 10 bases in the middle. The germline V gene has CDR1 MRHNA and CDR2 SNTAGT. CDR3 size: 14 residues. In DNA, the CDR3 is TGTGCCAGCAGTGACTCGTTGGGGGGATCACCCCTCCACTTT. It specifies CASSDSLGGSPLHF.

The genes are TRBV7-9 and TRBJ2-7; TRBD1 might be the D (6 bases). This CDR3 is 13 amino acids long. Trimming pared 1 base from V and 2 bases from J, leaving 6 bases between. The germline V gene has CDR1 SEHNR and CDR2 FQNEAQ (reference sequence). The CDR3 region is CASSLGTAYEQYF. CDR3 nucleotides: TGTGCCAGCAGCTTAGGGACAGCCTACGAGCAGTACTTC.

A single count supports this clone. CDR3 DNA sequence: TGCGCCAGCAGCGAAGCAGGGGGCGCGTACTATGGCTACACCTTC. As protein: CASSEAGGAYYGYTF. This chain links TRBV5-1 with TRBJ1-2; 8 nucleotides agree with TRBD1. V gave up 4 bases and J gave up 3 bases; unmatched junction bases: 8. The germline CDR1 and CDR2 sequences are SGHRS and YFSETQ. The CDR3 runs to 15 residues.

The chain recombines TRBV11-3 with TRBJ2-5; 10 bases align to TRBD2. Per the germline V gene, CDR1 is SGHNT and CDR2 is YENEEA. The CDR3 runs to 16 residues. V lost 5 bases, J lost 2 bases, and 8 bases stayed unmatched. CDR3 protein: CASSLGTSVLQETQYF. The CDR3 DNA sequence: TGTGCCAGCAGCCTTGGGACTAGCGTTTTACAAGAGACCCAGTACTTC.

J is TRBJ1-6 and V is TRBV25-1; D ambiguous. The CDR3 length is 17 residues. V was trimmed by 4 bases and J by 0 bases, leaving 13 bases between them. Germline assignment: CDR1 MGHDK and CDR2 SYGVNS. The CDR3 DNA follows: TGTGCCAGCAGTGGAAGAAAATCGAGCTCCTATAATTCACCCCTCCACTTT. Translated: CASSGRKSSSYNSPLHF.

V usage is TRBV6-5 and J usage is TRBJ2-6, with unresolved D. CDR1 MNHEY and CDR2 SVGAGI come from the germline V gene. CDR3 length: 15 residues. V gave up 2 bases and J gave up 1 base, with 6 bases separating them. In DNA form, the CDR3 reads TGTGCCAGCAGTTACGTGGGTTCTGGGGCCAACGTCCTGACTTTC. It codes for CASSYVGSGANVLTF.

This chain links TRBV5-1 with TRBJ2-5; D gene unclear. The length of the CDR3 is 13 residues. V shed 5 bases and J shed 2 bases, with 10 bases lying between them. The germline V gene has CDR1 SGHRS and CDR2 YFSETQ. The CDR3 DNA follows: TGCGCCAGCAGTCTCCGGTTACAAGAGACCCAGTACTTC. Translation: CASSLRLQETQYF.